These 10 T cell receptor beta chains were sequenced from one sample in a study of blood T cell repertoires in COVID-19. Some clones are missing from TCRdb's copy, which holds only in-frame ones; the method was immunoSEQ multiplex PCR. The sample consists of over 250,000 clones, 80% to 95% of them appearing once. Specimen: peripheral blood. Every receptor here comes from a person aged 18 to 29 with COVID-19, enrolled during active disease.

The V gene is TRBV2, the J gene TRBJ1-1, with 7 bases that match TRBD1. Germline CDR1 is SNHLY and CDR2 is FYNNEI. The ends lost 6 bases at V and 3 bases at J; junction bases unmatched: 7. The CDR3 spans 14 residues. CDR3 DNA sequence: TGTGCCAGCAGCATACAGGGGCGGGACACTGAAGCTTTCTTT. Encoded protein: CASSIQGRDTEAFF.

The chain has TRBV5-1 and TRBJ2-3, with D possibly TRBD2 on 7 matching bases. The germline V and J ends were trimmed by 2 bases and 0 bases, with 19 bases remaining between them. The CDR3 extends over 18 amino acids. Germline lookup yields CDR1 SGHRS and CDR2 YFSETQ. CDR3 DNA: TGCGCCAGCAGCTTACGGCGTGGGGGGGCGGTTAGCACAGATACGCAGTATTTT. As protein: CASSLRRGGAVSTDTQYF.

V usage is TRBV28 and J usage is TRBJ2-5, with 10 bases matching TRBD1. V lost 3 bases, J lost 3 bases, and 4 bases stayed unmatched. The CDR3 sequence is 15 residues long. Germline assignment: CDR1 MDHEN and CDR2 SYDVKM. Here the CDR3 reads CASSLGQGQKETQYF. CDR3 DNA sequence: TGTGCCAGCAGTTTGGGACAGGGGCAGAAAGAGACCCAGTACTTC.

The V call is TRBV7-8, the J call TRBJ2-1; 14 positions agree with TRBD2. Germline CDR1 is SGHVS and CDR2 is FQNEAQ. This CDR3 comprises 17 residues. V was clipped by 4 bases and J by 4 bases; unmatched bases: 6. CDR3 DNA: TGTGCCAGCAGCTCCCGACTAGCGGGAGGGCTTTACAATGAGCAGTTCTTC. Amino acid sequence: CASSSRLAGGLYNEQFF.

V and J are TRBV5-1 and TRBJ1-6; D call uncertain. Germline CDR1 and CDR2: SGHRS and YFSETQ. The CDR3 length is 13 residues. V lost 1 base and J lost 7, with 6 bases in between. CDR3 protein: CASSLFGNSPLHF. CDR3 bases: TGCGCCAGCAGCTTGTTCGGGAATTCACCCCTCCACTTT. Full variable domain (remainder filled in from reference TRBV5-1 and TRBJ1-6): KAGVTQTPRYLIKTRGQQVTLSCSPISGHRSVSWYQQTPGQGLQFLFEYFSETQRNKGNFPGRFSGRQFSNSRSEMNVSTLELGDSALYLCASSLFGNSPLHFGNGTRLTVT.

The chain carries TRBV28 and TRBJ2-7; 9 bases are a match to TRBD1. After removal of 6 bases from V and 2 bases from J, the junction contained 8 bases not matched to a gene. Per the germline V gene, CDR1 is MDHEN and CDR2 is SYDVKM. The length of the CDR3 is 15 residues. CDR3 sequence (DNA): TGTGCCAGCAGAACACACGGGACAGGGACCTACGAGCAGTACTTC. It yields the protein CASRTHGTGTYEQYF.

The chain recombines TRBV4-1 with TRBJ2-1; D is perhaps TRBD1 (6 bases). V was clipped by 1 base and J by 9 bases, with 10 bases between them. This CDR3 region has 13 residues. In germline, CDR1 is MGHRA, CDR2 YSYEKL. The CDR3 loop reads CASSQVQGTEQFF. CDR3 nucleotides: TGCGCCAGCAGCCAAGTACAGGGTACTGAGCAGTTCTTC.

This clone has a single count. This sequence joins TRBV24-1 and TRBJ1-2; possibly TRBD1 for D (6 bases). The CDR3 sequence is 14 residues long. V lost 4 bases to trimming and J lost 1 base, with 9 bases between them. Germline V gene sequence: CDR1 KGHDR, CDR2 SFDVKD. The CDR3 coding sequence is TGTGCCACCAGTGAGACAGGTATTAACTATGGCTACACCTTC. Its protein product is CATSETGINYGYTF.

The CDR3 bases are TGTGCCAGCAGTTTATCGACGGAGGCTGGGCCCCAGCATTTT. Translated: CASSLSTEAGPQHF. The chain employs TRBV27 and TRBJ1-5; D unclear. The CDR3 totals 14 residues. Between the trimmed V and J ends, which lost 0 bases and 9 bases, there was a span of 12 bases. Germline assignment: CDR1 MNHEY and CDR2 SMNVEV (reference sequence).

The chain couples TRBV24-1 to TRBJ2-7; 8 bases agree with TRBD2. The V segment lost 2 bases and the J segment 2 bases; nucleotides outside the gene matches: 7. Germline V gene lookup returns CDR1 KGHDR and CDR2 SFDVKD. The CDR3 consists of 16 residues. The CDR3 DNA reads TGTGCCACCAGTGATTCGGGGGGGGAGGCTCCCTACGAGCAGTACTTC. This sequence encodes CATSDSGGEAPYEQYF.